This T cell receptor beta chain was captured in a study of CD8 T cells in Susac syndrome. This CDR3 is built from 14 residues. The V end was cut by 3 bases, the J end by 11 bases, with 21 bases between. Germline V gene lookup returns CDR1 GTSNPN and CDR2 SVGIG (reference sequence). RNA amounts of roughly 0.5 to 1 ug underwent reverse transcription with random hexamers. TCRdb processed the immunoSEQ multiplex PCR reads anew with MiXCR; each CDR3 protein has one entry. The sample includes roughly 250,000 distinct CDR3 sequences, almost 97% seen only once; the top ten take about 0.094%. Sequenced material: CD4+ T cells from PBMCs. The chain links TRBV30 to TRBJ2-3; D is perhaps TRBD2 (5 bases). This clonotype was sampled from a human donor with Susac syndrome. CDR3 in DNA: TGTGCCTGGAGCTTGGAGCCTGGACGGAGGATGCAGTATTTT. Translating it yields CAWSLEPGRRMQYF. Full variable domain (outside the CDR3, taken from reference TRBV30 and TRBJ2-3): SQTIHQWPATLVQPVGSPLSLECTVEGTSNPNLYWYRQAAGRGLQLLFYSVGIGQISSEVPQNLSASRPQDRQFILSSKKLLLSDSGFYLCAWSLEPGRRMQYFGPGTRLTVL.